These T cell receptor beta chains were read from a single sample in a study of cytomegalovirus exposure and HLA in healthy donors. The method was immunoSEQ multiplex PCR; TCRdb's version includes in-frame clones alone and lacks a portion of them. The sample lists roughly 300,000 clones, about nine tenths occurring once. The specimen was PBMCs. The receptors stem from a woman in her 30s in good health and CMV-seropositive. Both conserved end residues are part of each CDR3. The D gene is left open where the match is weak. The size of a clone is reported for some rows only, either as once, few or many, or as a class for expanded clones.

CDR3 protein: CASSEALERGPRNTEAFF
CDR3 DNA: TGTGCCAGCAGTGAAGCGCTTGAGAGGGGCCCAAGGAACACTGAAGCTTTCTTT
V gene: TRBV2
D gene: -
J gene: TRBJ1-1
clone size: once

CDR3 protein: CASSHPQGSSYNEQFF
CDR3 DNA: TGTGCCAGCAGCCACCCCCAAGGATCCTCCTACAATGAGCAGTTCTTC
V gene: TRBV7-9
D gene: -
J gene: TRBJ2-1
clone size: -

CDR3 protein: CAISEAGTAFNSPLHF
CDR3 DNA: TGTGCCATCAGTGAGGCCGGGACAGCCTTTAATTCACCCCTCCACTTT
V gene: TRBV10-3
D gene: TRBD1
J gene: TRBJ1-6
clone size: few

CDR3 protein: CASGGRTGHEQYF
CDR3 DNA: TGTGCCAGCGGGGGCCGCACTGGCCACGAGCAGTACTTC
V gene: TRBV2
D gene: -
J gene: TRBJ2-7
clone size: -

CDR3 protein: CASSLGDGKNIQYF
CDR3 DNA: TGCGCCAGCAGCTTGGGGGACGGCAAAAACATTCAGTACTTC
V gene: TRBV5-1
D gene: -
J gene: TRBJ2-4
clone size: -

CDR3 protein: CASSLVTGRNSGNTIYF
CDR3 DNA: TGTGCCAGCAGCTTAGTCACAGGGAGAAACTCTGGAAACACCATATATTTT
V gene: TRBV7-2
D gene: -
J gene: TRBJ1-3
clone size: -

CDR3 protein: CSGRQVSGYNEQFF
CDR3 DNA: TGCAGCGGCAGACAGGTGTCTGGCTACAATGAGCAGTTCTTC
V gene: TRBV29-1
D gene: -
J gene: TRBJ2-1
clone size: -

CDR3 protein: CASSPGQGRGGRLFF
CDR3 DNA: TGTGCCAGCAGTCCGGGACAGGGGAGGGGCGGACGACTGTTTTTT
V gene: TRBV2
D gene: TRBD1
J gene: TRBJ1-4
clone size: -

CDR3 protein: CASSVKEGTEAFF
CDR3 DNA: TGTGCCAGCAGCGTAAAGGAAGGCACTGAAGCTTTCTTT
V gene: TRBV9
D gene: -
J gene: TRBJ1-1
clone size: -

CDR3 protein: CANTRTGLAKNIQYF
CDR3 DNA: TGTGCCAACACCCGGACAGGCCTAGCCAAAAACATTCAGTACTTC
V gene: TRBV2
D gene: TRBD1
J gene: TRBJ2-4
clone size: -

CDR3 protein: CASSLEGVQGGGYTF
CDR3 DNA: TGCGCCAGCAGCTTGGAAGGGGTTCAGGGTGGTGGCTACACCTTC
V gene: TRBV5-1
D gene: -
J gene: TRBJ1-2
clone size: -

CDR3 protein: CASGQINTEAFF
CDR3 DNA: TGTGCCAGCGGACAGATAAACACTGAAGCTTTCTTT
V gene: TRBV27
D gene: -
J gene: TRBJ1-1
clone size: -

CDR3 protein: CASSLLLTGELFF
CDR3 DNA: TGTGCCAGCAGCTTACTTCTCACCGGGGAGCTGTTTTTT
V gene: TRBV7-9
D gene: -
J gene: TRBJ2-2
clone size: few

CDR3 protein: CASSGLGGNQPQHF
CDR3 DNA: TGTGCCAGCAGTGGCCTGGGGGGCAATCAGCCCCAGCATTTT
V gene: TRBV2
D gene: -
J gene: TRBJ1-5
clone size: -

CDR3 protein: CASSFGPDYNEQFF
CDR3 DNA: TGTGCCAGCAGTTTTGGACCCGATTACAATGAGCAGTTCTTC
V gene: TRBV27
D gene: -
J gene: TRBJ2-1
clone size: -

CDR3 protein: CASSENSLLAKNIQYF
CDR3 DNA: TGTGCCAGCAGTGAAAACAGTCTACTAGCCAAAAACATTCAGTACTTC
V gene: TRBV2
D gene: -
J gene: TRBJ2-4
clone size: -

CDR3 protein: CASSKGQLLEAFF
CDR3 DNA: TGTGCCAGCAGCAAAGGACAGCTATTGGAAGCTTTCTTT
V gene: TRBV28
D gene: -
J gene: TRBJ1-1
clone size: -

CDR3 protein: CASSLSGTPYEQYF
CDR3 DNA: TGTGCCAGCAGTTTGTCAGGGACCCCCTACGAGCAGTACTTC
V gene: TRBV27
D gene: -
J gene: TRBJ2-7
clone size: -

CDR3 protein: CAWISDSGRASNEQFF
CDR3 DNA: TGTGCCTGGATCTCCGATAGCGGGAGGGCTTCCAATGAGCAGTTCTTC
V gene: TRBV30
D gene: TRBD2
J gene: TRBJ2-1
clone size: -

CDR3 protein: CASIPQGQAFQETQYF
CDR3 DNA: TGTGCCAGCATCCCCCAGGGACAGGCATTCCAAGAGACCCAGTACTTC
V gene: TRBV7-6
D gene: TRBD1
J gene: TRBJ2-5
clone size: -

CDR3 protein: CASSFSGQANTGELFF
CDR3 DNA: TGTGCCAGCAGTTTCTCGGGACAGGCGAACACCGGGGAGCTGTTTTTT
V gene: TRBV27
D gene: TRBD1
J gene: TRBJ2-2
clone size: few

CDR3 protein: CASSNPGQGYGYTF
CDR3 DNA: TGTGCCAGCAGCAACCCGGGACAGGGCTATGGCTACACCTTC
V gene: TRBV21-1
D gene: -
J gene: TRBJ1-2
clone size: -

CDR3 protein: CASSYLAGVNGIDTQYF
CDR3 DNA: TGTGCCAGCAGTTATCTAGCGGGGGTGAATGGTATAGATACGCAGTATTTT
V gene: TRBV27
D gene: TRBD2
J gene: TRBJ2-3
clone size: -

CDR3 protein: CASSYTWDSSSYEQYF
CDR3 DNA: TGTGCCAGCAGCTATACTTGGGACTCGAGCTCCTACGAGCAGTACTTC
V gene: TRBV7-2
D gene: -
J gene: TRBJ2-7
clone size: -

CDR3 protein: CASSPGARGYNEQFF
CDR3 DNA: TGTGCCAGCAGTCCCGGAGCCAGGGGATACAATGAGCAGTTCTTC
V gene: TRBV28
D gene: -
J gene: TRBJ2-1
clone size: -

CDR3 protein: CASSLSGRGLGNQPQHF
CDR3 DNA: TGTGCCAGCAGTTTAAGTGGCAGGGGGCTTGGCAATCAGCCCCAGCATTTT
V gene: TRBV28
D gene: TRBD1
J gene: TRBJ1-5
clone size: -

CDR3 protein: CASSARGGFYEQYF
CDR3 DNA: TGTGCCAGCAGTGCCCGGGGGGGTTTCTACGAGCAGTACTTC
V gene: TRBV27
D gene: TRBD2
J gene: TRBJ2-7
clone size: -

CDR3 protein: CASSYSTNRKNTEAFF
CDR3 DNA: TGTGCCAGCAGTTACTCGACTAACAGAAAGAACACTGAAGCTTTCTTT
V gene: TRBV6-5
D gene: -
J gene: TRBJ1-1
clone size: -

CDR3 protein: CASRARDRVYEQYF
CDR3 DNA: TGTGCCAGCAGGGCTCGGGACAGGGTCTACGAGCAGTACTTC
V gene: TRBV6-1
D gene: TRBD1
J gene: TRBJ2-7
clone size: once

CDR3 protein: CASSRILARTEAFF
CDR3 DNA: TGCGCCAGCAGCCGCATCCTAGCCCGCACTGAAGCTTTCTTT
V gene: TRBV4-1
D gene: -
J gene: TRBJ1-1
clone size: -

CDR3 protein: CASRRDNQYNSPLHF
CDR3 DNA: TGTGCCAGCAGACGGGACAACCAATATAATTCACCCCTCCACTTT
V gene: TRBV5-4
D gene: -
J gene: TRBJ1-6
clone size: once

CDR3 protein: CAWNENTGELFF
CDR3 DNA: TGTGCCTGGAACGAGAACACCGGGGAGCTGTTTTTT
V gene: TRBV30
D gene: -
J gene: TRBJ2-2
clone size: -

CDR3 protein: CASSVAAGGSYEQYF
CDR3 DNA: TGTGCCAGCAGCGTAGCAGCGGGTGGCTCCTACGAGCAGTACTTC
V gene: TRBV9
D gene: -
J gene: TRBJ2-7
clone size: -

CDR3 protein: CASSLGTPYEQYF
CDR3 DNA: TGTGCCAGCAGTTTAGGGACACCCTACGAGCAGTACTTC
V gene: TRBV27
D gene: -
J gene: TRBJ2-7
clone size: few

CDR3 protein: CASSPGRVNQPQHF
CDR3 DNA: TGCGCCAGCAGCCCGGGACGGGTAAATCAGCCCCAGCATTTT
V gene: TRBV5-1
D gene: -
J gene: TRBJ1-5
clone size: -

CDR3 protein: CASTRTGTPYGYTF
CDR3 DNA: TGTGCCAGCACCAGAACAGGGACTCCCTATGGCTACACCTTC
V gene: TRBV6-5
D gene: -
J gene: TRBJ1-2
clone size: -

CDR3 protein: CATSRDVGTGRGNQPQHF
CDR3 DNA: TGTGCCACCAGCAGAGATGTAGGGACAGGGCGAGGCAATCAGCCCCAGCATTTT
V gene: TRBV15
D gene: TRBD1
J gene: TRBJ1-5
clone size: -

CDR3 protein: CASSSRFGQSQPQHF
CDR3 DNA: TGTGCCAGCAGCTCCCGTTTTGGGCAGAGTCAGCCCCAGCATTTT
V gene: TRBV27
D gene: -
J gene: TRBJ1-5
clone size: -

CDR3 protein: CASSETGTPNTEAFF
CDR3 DNA: TGCGCCAGCAGCGAGACAGGGACTCCGAACACTGAAGCTTTCTTT
V gene: TRBV5-1
D gene: TRBD1
J gene: TRBJ1-1
clone size: -

CDR3 protein: CASSPTVNTEAFF
CDR3 DNA: TGTGCCAGCAGCCCGACAGTGAACACTGAAGCTTTCTTT
V gene: TRBV7-7
D gene: -
J gene: TRBJ1-1
clone size: -

CDR3 protein: CASSQGGDGYTF
CDR3 DNA: TGTGCCAGCAGCCAAGGAGGGGATGGCTACACCTTC
V gene: TRBV4-2
D gene: -
J gene: TRBJ1-2
clone size: -